The rows below give T cell receptor beta chains drawn from one sample of a study of spatial heterogeneity in lung cancer. TCRdb recomputed calls from the 5' RACE reads with MiXCR, one row per CDR3 protein. This table holds around 63,000 distinct CDR3 sequences, more than 7% found once. Sequencing was performed on PBMCs, taken at surgery. These TCRs come from a female donor with early-stage non-small cell lung cancer. Each CDR3 is given with its conserved first and last residue. The D gene is left open where the match is weak. Not all rows give a size; the values are once, few, many and, for expanded clones, a class.

>TRBJ1-1|TRBV20-1|TRBD1|many
CSARQGAYTEAFF
TGCAGTGCTAGACAGGGGGCCTACACTGAAGCTTTCTTT
>TRBJ1-2|TRBV28|TRBD1|-
CASSSGTGEVYGYTF
TGTGCCAGCAGTTCAGGGACAGGGGAGGTCTATGGCTACACCTTC
>TRBJ2-2|TRBV5-1|-|many
CASSLAPAGTGELFF
TGCGCCAGCAGCTTGGCCCCGGCGGGGACCGGGGAGCTGTTTTTT
>TRBJ1-5|TRBV2|TRBD1|-
CASREGQGDQPQHF
TGTGCCAGCAGAGAGGGACAGGGGGATCAGCCCCAGCATTTT
>TRBJ2-1|TRBV7-6|-|-
CASSFLEGIGVNEQFF
TGTGCCAGCAGCTTTCTAGAGGGGATAGGGGTCAATGAGCAGTTCTTC
>TRBJ2-7|TRBV20-1|-|many
CSANGVERHYEQYF
TGCAGTGCTAACGGGGTGGAGCGCCACTACGAGCAGTACTTC
>TRBJ2-1|TRBV29-1|-|many
CSVYRGGEQFF
TGCAGCGTTTATAGGGGAGGTGAGCAGTTCTTC
>TRBJ1-2|TRBV20-1|-|many
CSAIQNREGYGYTF
TGCAGTGCTATCCAGAACAGGGAAGGCTATGGCTACACCTTC
>TRBJ2-3|TRBV7-8|TRBD2|few
CASSLETSGTDTQYF
TGTGCCAGCAGCTTAGAAACTAGCGGCACAGATACGCAGTATTTT
>TRBJ1-6|TRBV5-5|TRBD1|few
CASSVGTGLDSPLHF
TGTGCCAGCAGCGTAGGGACAGGATTGGATTCACCCCTCCACTTT
>TRBJ2-6|TRBV6-6|TRBD1|many
CASSYLGTALGANVLTF
TGTGCCAGCAGTTACTTGGGGACAGCCCTTGGGGCCAACGTCCTGACTTTC
>TRBJ1-5|TRBV19|-|-
CASRTSGSNQPQHF
TGTGCCAGCCGCACTTCAGGGAGCAATCAGCCCCAGCATTTT
>TRBJ2-5|TRBV11-2|-|many
CASSPQVWETQYF
TGTGCCAGCAGCCCCCAGGTCTGGGAGACCCAGTACTTC
>TRBJ2-5|TRBV7-6|TRBD2|many
CASSPYSGGSVQETQYF
TGTGCCAGCAGCCCCTACAGCGGGGGCTCGGTCCAAGAGACCCAGTACTTC
>TRBJ2-7|TRBV3-1|-|-
CASSPDRTDTYEQYF
TGTGCCAGCAGCCCAGACAGGACAGACACCTACGAGCAGTACTTC
>TRBJ2-1|TRBV7-9|-|-
CASRSGLIPYNEQFF
TGTGCCAGCAGATCGGGACTCATCCCCTACAATGAGCAGTTCTTC
>TRBJ1-5|TRBV20-1|-|few
CSALGVLGTDQPQHF
TGCAGTGCGCTGGGGGTACTGGGGACCGATCAGCCCCAACATTTT
>TRBJ2-1|TRBV24-1|-|medium-sized
CATSVAGHREQFF
TGTGCCACCAGTGTCGCAGGGCATCGGGAGCAGTTCTTC
>TRBJ2-2|TRBV5-6|TRBD2|few
CASSPAGGHGSNTGELFF
TGTGCCAGCAGTCCAGCGGGGGGGCACGGTTCGAACACCGGGGAGCTGTTTTTT
>TRBJ2-3|TRBV3-1|-|few
CASSQGGASPSTDTQYF
TGTGCCAGCAGCCAAGGTGGAGCTAGCCCTAGCACAGATACGCAGTATTTT
>TRBJ1-1|TRBV7-3|TRBD1|many
CASSSPGGTEAFF
TGTGCCAGCAGCTCTCCAGGGGGCACTGAAGCTTTCTTT
>TRBJ2-2|TRBV11-3|-|few
CASSPTDITPGSCFF
-
>TRBJ1-1|TRBV7-9|-|many
CASSLARPDTEAFF
TGTGCCAGCAGCTTAGCCCGCCCTGACACTGAAGCTTTCTTT
>TRBJ1-6|TRBV28|-|few
CASSQGLRSPLHF
TGTGCCAGCAGTCAGGGTTTACGGTCACCCCTCCACTTT
>TRBJ2-3|TRBV7-9|-|many
CASSGAGTDTQYF
TGTGCCAGCAGCGGAGCAGGGACAGATACGCAGTATTTT
>TRBJ1-2|TRBV2|TRBD1|many
CASHQGAHGYTF
TGTGCCAGCCACCAGGGGGCGCATGGCTACACCTTC
>TRBJ1-1|TRBV5-5|-|-
CASSKRNTEAFF
TGTGCCAGCAGCAAGAGGAACACTGAAGCTTTCTTT
>TRBJ2-1|TRBV10-3|TRBD2|many
CAISETSVDNEQFF
TGTGCCATCAGTGAGACTAGCGTTGACAATGAGCAGTTCTTC
>TRBJ1-5|TRBV5-5|-|-
CASSLGRRMEPQHF
TGTGCCAGCAGCTTAGGGCGGAGGATGGAGCCCCAGCATTTT
>TRBJ1-6|TRBV20-1|-|many
CSATRSSYNSPLHF
TGCAGTGCTACGAGGAGCTCCTATAATTCACCCCTCCACTTT
>TRBJ2-3|TRBV7-2|-|few
CASSLGAISTDTQYF
TGTGCCAGCAGCTTGGGAGCGATTAGCACAGATACGCAGTATTTT
>TRBJ1-2|TRBV12-3/TRBV12-4|TRBD1|few
CASSLQGQGAYGYTF
TGTGCCAGCAGTTTACAAGGACAGGGGGCATATGGCTACACCTTC
>TRBJ2-3|TRBV7-2|TRBD1|many
CASSLGTATDTQYF
TGTGCCAGCAGCCTAGGGACAGCCACAGATACGCAGTATTTT
>TRBJ1-1|TRBV5-1|TRBD1|many
CASSFYSGTEMNTEAFF
TGCGCCAGCAGCTTCTATTCGGGGACAGAGATGAACACTGAAGCTTTCTTT